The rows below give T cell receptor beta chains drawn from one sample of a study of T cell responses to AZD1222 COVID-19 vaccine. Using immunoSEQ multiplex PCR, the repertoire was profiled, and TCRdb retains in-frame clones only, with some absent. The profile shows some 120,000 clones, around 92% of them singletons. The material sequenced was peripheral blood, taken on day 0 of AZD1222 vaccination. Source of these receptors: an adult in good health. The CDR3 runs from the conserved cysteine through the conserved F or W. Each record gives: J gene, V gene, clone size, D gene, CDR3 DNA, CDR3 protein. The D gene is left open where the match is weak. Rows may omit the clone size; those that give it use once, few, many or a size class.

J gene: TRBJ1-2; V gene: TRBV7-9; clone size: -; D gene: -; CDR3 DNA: TGTGCCAGCAGCTTAGGGACCGCCCTTTTCCCTGGCTACACCTTC; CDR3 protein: CASSLGTALFPGYTF
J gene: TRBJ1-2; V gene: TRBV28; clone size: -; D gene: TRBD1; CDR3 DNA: TGTGCCAGCAGTTCCCGGGACAGGGAGAGGCGCTACACCTTC; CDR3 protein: CASSSRDRERRYTF
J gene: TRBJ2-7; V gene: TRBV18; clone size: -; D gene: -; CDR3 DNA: TGTGCCAGCTCGCCTCTACAGGGTAGCGAGCAGTACTTC; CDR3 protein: CASSPLQGSEQYF
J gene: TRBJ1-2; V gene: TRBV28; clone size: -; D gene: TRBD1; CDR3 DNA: TGTGCCAGCAGCCCAAATGACAGGGGTGGAAGCTACACCTTC; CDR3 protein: CASSPNDRGGSYTF
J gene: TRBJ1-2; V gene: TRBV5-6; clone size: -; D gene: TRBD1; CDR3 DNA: TGTGCCAGCACCCTGGAAAACAGGGGGCCAGGTGGCTACACCTTC; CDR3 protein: CASTLENRGPGGYTF
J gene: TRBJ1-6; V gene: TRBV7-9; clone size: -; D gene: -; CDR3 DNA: TGTGCCAGCAGCCCCGGGCGTGGTAATTCACCCCTCCACTTT; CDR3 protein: CASSPGRGNSPLHF
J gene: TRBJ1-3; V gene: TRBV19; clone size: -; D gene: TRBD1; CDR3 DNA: TGTGCCAGTAGTCCAGGGGGGACTGGAAACACCATATATTTT; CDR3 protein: CASSPGGTGNTIYF
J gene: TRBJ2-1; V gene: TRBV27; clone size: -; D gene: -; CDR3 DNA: TGTGCCAGCAGTTCACCAGGCCGCGCCGTCTTC; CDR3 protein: CASSSPGRAVF
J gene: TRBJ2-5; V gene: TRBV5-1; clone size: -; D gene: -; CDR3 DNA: TGCGCCAGCAGCTTTGGGGGGGCGTGGGAGACCCAGTACTTC; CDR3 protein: CASSFGGAWETQYF
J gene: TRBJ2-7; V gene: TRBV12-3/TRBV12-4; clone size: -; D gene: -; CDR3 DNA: TGTGCCAGCAGTTTCGGACAGTCCTACGAGCAGTACTTC; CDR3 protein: CASSFGQSYEQYF
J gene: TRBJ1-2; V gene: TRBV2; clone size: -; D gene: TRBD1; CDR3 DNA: TGTGCCAGCAGGGGGACAGAAAACTATGGCTACACCTTC; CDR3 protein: CASRGTENYGYTF
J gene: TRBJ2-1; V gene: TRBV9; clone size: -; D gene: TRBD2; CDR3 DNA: TGTGCCAGCAGCGTAGGTTCTAGCGGGGGAAACAATGAGCAGTTCTTC; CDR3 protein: CASSVGSSGGNNEQFF
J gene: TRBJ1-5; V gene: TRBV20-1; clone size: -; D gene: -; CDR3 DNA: TGCAGTGCTAGTAGGCCGAATCAGCCCCAGCATTTT; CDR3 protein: CSASRPNQPQHF
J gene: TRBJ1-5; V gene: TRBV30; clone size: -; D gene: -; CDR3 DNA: TGTGCCTGGAGTATAGACAGGAATCAGCCCCAGCATTTT; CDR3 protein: CAWSIDRNQPQHF
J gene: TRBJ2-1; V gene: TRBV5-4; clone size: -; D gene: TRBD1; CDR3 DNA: TGTGCCAGCAGATCGGACAGGGAACCGTGGAATGAGCAGTTCTTC; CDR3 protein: CASRSDREPWNEQFF
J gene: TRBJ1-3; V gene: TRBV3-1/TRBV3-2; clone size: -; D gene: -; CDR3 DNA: TGTGCCAGCAGGGGAAATCAGGGGCCTGGAAACACCATATATTTT; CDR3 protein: CASRGNQGPGNTIYF
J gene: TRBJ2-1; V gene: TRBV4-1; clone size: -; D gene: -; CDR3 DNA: TGCGCCAGCAGCCCTACTAGTAATTCCTACAATGAGCAGTTCTTC; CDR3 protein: CASSPTSNSYNEQFF
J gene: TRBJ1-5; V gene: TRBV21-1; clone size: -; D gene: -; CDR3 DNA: TGTGCCAGCAGCCCACGGTCGGGTCCCCAGGGCAATCAGCCCCAGCATTTT; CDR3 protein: CASSPRSGPQGNQPQHF
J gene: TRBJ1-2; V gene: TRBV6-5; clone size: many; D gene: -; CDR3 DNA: TGTGCCAGCAGTCCGCAGGTTAACTATGGCTACACCTTC; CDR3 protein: CASSPQVNYGYTF
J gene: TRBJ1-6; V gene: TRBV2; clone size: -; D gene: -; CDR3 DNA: TGTGCCAGCAGGGCGCCAAACAATTCACCCCTCCACTTT; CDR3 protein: CASRAPNNSPLHF
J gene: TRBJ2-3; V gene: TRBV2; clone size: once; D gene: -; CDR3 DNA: TGTGCCAGCAGTAAGGACGAGTCACAGCCGGATACGCAGTATTTT; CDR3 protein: CASSKDESQPDTQYF
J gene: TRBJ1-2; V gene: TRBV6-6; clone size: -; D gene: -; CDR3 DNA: TGTGCCAGCAGAACCAGACAGATGTATGGCTACACCTTC; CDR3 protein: CASRTRQMYGYTF
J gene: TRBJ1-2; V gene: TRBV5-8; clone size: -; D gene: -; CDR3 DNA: TGTGCCAGCAGCTTGCGAAACCTTAACTATGGCTACACCTTC; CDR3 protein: CASSLRNLNYGYTF
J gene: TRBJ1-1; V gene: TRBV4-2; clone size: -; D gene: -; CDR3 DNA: TGTGCCAGCAGTTTAGGGGGAGATGGGACTGAAGCTTTCTTT; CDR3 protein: CASSLGGDGTEAFF
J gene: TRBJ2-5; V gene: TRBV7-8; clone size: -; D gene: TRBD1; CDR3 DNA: TGTGCCAGCAGCTTAGCGATGACAGGGCTAGGAGAGACCCAGTACTTC; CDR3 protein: CASSLAMTGLGETQYF
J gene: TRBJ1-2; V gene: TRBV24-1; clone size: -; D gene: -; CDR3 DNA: TGTGCCACCAGTGATTCGGGCAGGAACTATGGCTACACCTTC; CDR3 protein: CATSDSGRNYGYTF
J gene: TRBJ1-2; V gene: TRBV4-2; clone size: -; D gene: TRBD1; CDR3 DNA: TGTGCCAGCAGCCAACCTCCAGGGGGCGCGAAGGGCTACACCTTC; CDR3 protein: CASSQPPGGAKGYTF
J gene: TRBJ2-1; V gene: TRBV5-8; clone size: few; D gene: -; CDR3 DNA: TGTGCCAGCAGCTTGATGGGTTCCTACAATGAGCAGTTCTTC; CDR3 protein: CASSLMGSYNEQFF
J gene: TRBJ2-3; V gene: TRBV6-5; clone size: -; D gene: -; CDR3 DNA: TGTGCCAGCAGTCTTTTAGGGGTCACAGATACGCAGTATTTT; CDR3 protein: CASSLLGVTDTQYF
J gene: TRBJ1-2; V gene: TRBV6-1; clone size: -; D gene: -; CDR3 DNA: TGTGCCAGCAGTGAAGAGATTGGCGGCTACACCTTC; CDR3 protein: CASSEEIGGYTF
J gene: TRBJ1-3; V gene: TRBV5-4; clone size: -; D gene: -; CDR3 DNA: TGTGCCAGCAGCCTCTCTCTTGGGGACACCATATATTTT; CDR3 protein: CASSLSLGDTIYF
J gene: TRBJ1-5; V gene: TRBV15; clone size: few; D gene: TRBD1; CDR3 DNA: TGTGCCACCAGCAGAGATTCGTTCCGGGACAGGGATCACAATCAGCCCCAGCATTTT; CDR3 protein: CATSRDSFRDRDHNQPQHF
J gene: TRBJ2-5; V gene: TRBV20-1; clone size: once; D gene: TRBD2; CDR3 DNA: TGCAGTGCTCAGGGAGGGGAGACCCAGTACTTC; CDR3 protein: CSAQGGETQYF
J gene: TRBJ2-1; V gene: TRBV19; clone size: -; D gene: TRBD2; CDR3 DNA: TGTGCCAGTAGTCCTTGGACTAGCGGGAGGCGGGATGAGCAGTTCTTC; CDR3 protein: CASSPWTSGRRDEQFF
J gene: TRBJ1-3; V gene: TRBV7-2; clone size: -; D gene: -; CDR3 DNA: TGTGCCAGCAGCTCCTCTCCGGGAAACACCATATATTTT; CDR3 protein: CASSSSPGNTIYF
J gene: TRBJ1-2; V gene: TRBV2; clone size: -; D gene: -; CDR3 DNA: TGTGCCAGCACCCTTTCGGGAAACTATGGCTACACCTTC; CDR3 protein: CASTLSGNYGYTF
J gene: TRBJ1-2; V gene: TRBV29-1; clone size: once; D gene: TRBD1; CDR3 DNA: TGCAGCGCCTTGACAGGGGGCGATGGCTACACCTTC; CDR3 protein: CSALTGGDGYTF
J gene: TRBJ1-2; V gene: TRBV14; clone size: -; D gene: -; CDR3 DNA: TGTGCCAGCAGCCAAGAACGAGGATGGGGCTACACCTTC; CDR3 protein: CASSQERGWGYTF
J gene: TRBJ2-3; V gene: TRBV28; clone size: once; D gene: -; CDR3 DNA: TGTGCCAGCAGTTTAACACGGGGGAAGGGTGTGATTGCGCAGTATTTT; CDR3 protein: CASSLTRGKGVIAQYF
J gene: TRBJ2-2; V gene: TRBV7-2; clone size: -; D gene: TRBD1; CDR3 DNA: TGTGCCAGCAGCTCCGACAGGGATACGAACACCGGGGAGCTGTTTTTT; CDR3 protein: CASSSDRDTNTGELFF
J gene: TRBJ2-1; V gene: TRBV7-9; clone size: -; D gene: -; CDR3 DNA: TGTGCCAGCAGCTTAAGAGGCCCGAGCTCCTACAATGAGCAGTTCTTC; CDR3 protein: CASSLRGPSSYNEQFF